The T cell receptor beta chain under discussion was sequenced for a study of shared clonotypes between healthy human individuals. General observations from the study: It was observed that around 5% of naive CD4 clonotypes were shared across several donors.

All donors qualified as healthy HIV-negative adults and had experienced no recent acute infections or vaccinations. It was into CD45RA+ naive and CD45RA-negative memory subsets that the CD4+ cells were split. The method was immunoSEQ multiplex PCR; TCRdb's version includes in-frame clones alone and lacks a portion of them. The table records about 1 million clones, around 76% of them present only once. Germline V gene sequence: CDR1 SGHAT, CDR2 FQNNGV. CDR3 length: 13 amino acids. The V end was cut by 1 base, the J end by 8 bases, with 11 bases between. Of note for this clone: Its antigen is still unknown.

The TCR originated in a man between 18 and 29 years old in good health. Sequenced input: memory CD4+ T cells sorted from blood. The subset denotes: CD45RA-negative fraction. This chain connects TRBV11-2 to TRBJ1-2, with no clear D. CDR3: CASSLGTAEGYTF. The DNA for the CDR3 is TGTGCCAGCAGCTTAGGGACCGCAGAGGGCTACACCTTC.